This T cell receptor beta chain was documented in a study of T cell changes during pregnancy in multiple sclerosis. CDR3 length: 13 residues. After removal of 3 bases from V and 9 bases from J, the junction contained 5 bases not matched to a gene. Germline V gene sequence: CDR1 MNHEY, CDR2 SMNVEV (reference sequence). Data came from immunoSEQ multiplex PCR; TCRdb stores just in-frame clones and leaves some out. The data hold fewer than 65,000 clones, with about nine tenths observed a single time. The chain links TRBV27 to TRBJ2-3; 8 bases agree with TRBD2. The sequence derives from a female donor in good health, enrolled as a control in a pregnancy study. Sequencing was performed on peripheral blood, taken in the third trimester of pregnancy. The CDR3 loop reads CASSFLAGKTQYF. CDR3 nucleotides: TGTGCCAGCAGTTTCTTAGCGGGGAAGACGCAGTATTTT.